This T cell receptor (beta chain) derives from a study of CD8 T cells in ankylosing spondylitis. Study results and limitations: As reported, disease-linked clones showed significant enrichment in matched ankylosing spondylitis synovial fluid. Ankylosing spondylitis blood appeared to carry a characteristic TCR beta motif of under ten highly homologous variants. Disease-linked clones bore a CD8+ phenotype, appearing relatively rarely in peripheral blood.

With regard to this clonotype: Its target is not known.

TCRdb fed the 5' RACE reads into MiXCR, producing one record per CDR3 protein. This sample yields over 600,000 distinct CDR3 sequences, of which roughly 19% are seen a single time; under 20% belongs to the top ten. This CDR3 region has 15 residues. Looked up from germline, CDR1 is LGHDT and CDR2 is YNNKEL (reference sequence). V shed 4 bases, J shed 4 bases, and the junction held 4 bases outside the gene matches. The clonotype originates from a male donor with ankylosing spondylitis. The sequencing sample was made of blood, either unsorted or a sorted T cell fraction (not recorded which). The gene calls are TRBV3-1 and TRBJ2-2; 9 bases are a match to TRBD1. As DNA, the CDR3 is TGTGCCAGCAGCCCCAGGGACAGGGCCACCGGGGAGCTGTTTTTT. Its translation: CASSPRDRATGELFF.